This T cell receptor beta chain is from a study of blood T cell repertoires in COVID-19. On the study more broadly: Spain, Italy and the United States supplied samples that represented acute and convalescent COVID-19. Sample material is recorded as cDNA or gDNA derived from T cells, B-cell-depleted T cells, or PBMCs.

Authors' methods: Estimation of nucleated cell counts relied on the amplification of reference gene primers. TCRdb keeps only in-frame clones here, not all; method: immunoSEQ multiplex PCR. V and J calls plus clone size are reproduced from that table; the DNA served to infer D and trimming. The top ten hold 3.5% to 4% of the sample, which has 140,000 to 150,000 clones, over 70% seen once. CDR3 size: 14 residues. Per germline, CDR1 SQVTM and CDR2 ANQGSEA. V lost 4 bases to trimming and J lost 0 bases; unmatched junction nucleotides: 5. The receptor was derived from a man aged 65 to 85 who had recovered from COVID-19. Sequenced input: peripheral blood. The V call is TRBV29-1, the J call TRBJ1-1, with 7 nucleotides matching TRBD1. In DNA form, the CDR3 reads TGCAGCGTTGGGGGGGACAGCATGAACACTGAAGCTTTCTTT. Translated: CSVGGDSMNTEAFF. Supplemented by reference TRBV29-1 and TRBJ1-1, the full variable domain reads SAVISQKPSRDICQRGTSLTIQCQVDSQVTMMFWYRQQPGQSLTLIATANQGSEATYESGFVIDKFPISRPNLTFSTLTVSNMSPEDSSIYLCSVGGDSMNTEAFFGQGTRLTVV.